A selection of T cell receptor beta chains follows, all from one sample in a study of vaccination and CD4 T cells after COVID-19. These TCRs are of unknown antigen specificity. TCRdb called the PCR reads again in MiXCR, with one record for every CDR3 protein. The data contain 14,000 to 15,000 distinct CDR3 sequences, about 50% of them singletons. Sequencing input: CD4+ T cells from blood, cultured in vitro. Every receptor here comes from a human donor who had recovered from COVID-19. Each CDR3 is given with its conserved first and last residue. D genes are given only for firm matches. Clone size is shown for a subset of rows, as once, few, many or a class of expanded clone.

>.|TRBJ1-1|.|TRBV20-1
CSARSTLRANTEAFF
TGCAGTGCTAGATCCACTTTGAGGGCGAACACTGAAGCTTTCTTT
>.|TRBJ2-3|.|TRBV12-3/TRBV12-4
CASSVRQGDTQYF
TGTGCCAGCAGTGTCCGGCAAGGAGATACACAGTATTTT
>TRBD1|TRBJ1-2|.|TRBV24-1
CATSDPRTGAISYTF
TGTGCCACCAGTGACCCAAGGACAGGAGCTATAAGCTACACCTTC
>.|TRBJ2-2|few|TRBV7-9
CASMGAPGELFF
TGTGCCAGCATGGGGGCTCCCGGGGAGCTGTTTTTT
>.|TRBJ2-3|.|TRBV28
CASTVPRVDTQYF
TGTGCCAGCACGGTTCCCCGAGTAGATACGCAGTATTTT
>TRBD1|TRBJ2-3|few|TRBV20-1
CSAREPGQGSPDTQYF
TGCAGTGCTAGAGAGCCGGGACAGGGAAGCCCAGATACGCAGTATTTT
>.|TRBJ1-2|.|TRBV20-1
CSARDYREFGYTF
TGCAGTGCTAGAGACTACAGGGAGTTTGGCTACACCTTC
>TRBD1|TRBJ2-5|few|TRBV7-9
CASSTRDRRQETQYF
TGTGCCAGCAGCACCAGGGACAGGCGGCAAGAGACCCAGTACTTC
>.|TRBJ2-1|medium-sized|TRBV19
CASSLGASGRGEQFF
TGTGCCAGTTCCCTTGGGGCGTCGGGCAGGGGTGAGCAGTTCTTC
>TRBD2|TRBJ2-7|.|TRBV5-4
CASSVSGTIYEQYF
TGTGCCAGCAGCGTAAGCGGGACTATCTACGAGCAGTACTTC
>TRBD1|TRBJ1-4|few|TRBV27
CASSLAAGGEKLFF
TGTGCCAGCAGTTTAGCGGCAGGGGGTGAAAAACTGTTTTTT